This T cell receptor (beta chain) was captured in a study of control samples from healthy donors and cancer patients. Data came from immunoSEQ multiplex PCR; TCRdb stores just in-frame clones and leaves some out. The table lists 200,000 or so clones, 85% to 95% of them singletons, with 1.5% in the top ten. This CDR3 comprises 14 residues. V lost 4 bases and J lost 5; bases outside the gene matches: 3. Per germline, CDR1 SGHRS and CDR2 YFSETQ. This TCR was recovered from a man in his forties or fifties in good health. The chain joins TRBV5-1 to TRBJ1-6, with 7 nucleotides matching TRBD1. Sequencing was performed on blood. The CDR3: CASSRDSDNSPLHF. As DNA, the CDR3 is TGCGCCAGCAGCCGGGACAGTGATAATTCACCCCTCCACTTT. Supplemented by reference TRBV5-1 and TRBJ1-6, the full variable domain reads KAGVTQTPRYLIKTRGQQVTLSCSPISGHRSVSWYQQTPGQGLQFLFEYFSETQRNKGNFPGRFSGRQFSNSRSEMNVSTLELGDSALYLCASSRDSDNSPLHFGNGTRLTVT.